Listed below are T cell receptor beta chains from one sample, sequenced in a study of blood T cell repertoires in COVID-19. The method was immunoSEQ multiplex PCR; TCRdb's version includes in-frame clones alone and lacks a portion of them. The table records approximately 300,000 clones, about 82% of them present only once. Sequenced material: peripheral blood. The receptors were sampled from a woman in her forties or fifties with acute or convalescent COVID-19. Each CDR3 is given with its conserved first and last residue. Each record gives: CDR3 length, J gene, V gene, clone size, D gene, CDR3 protein, CDR3 DNA. A D gene is named only where the DNA matches it firmly. The size entry is marked missing in some rows and otherwise reads once, few, many or a size class.

len: 12
j_gene: TRBJ1-2
v_gene: TRBV28
abundance: -
d_gene: -
CDR3aa: CASSLDSYGYTF
CDR3nt: TGTGCCAGCAGTTTAGACAGCTATGGCTACACCTTC

len: 13
j_gene: TRBJ2-1
v_gene: TRBV6-5
abundance: -
d_gene: -
CDR3aa: CASSYRVSSEQFF
CDR3nt: TGTGCCAGCAGTTACCGGGTTAGCTCCGAGCAGTTCTTC

len: 13
j_gene: TRBJ2-7
v_gene: TRBV6-5
abundance: -
d_gene: TRBD2
CDR3aa: CASSLAGDYEQYF
CDR3nt: TGTGCCAGCAGTCTAGCGGGAGACTACGAGCAGTACTTC

len: 14
j_gene: TRBJ1-5
v_gene: TRBV13
abundance: -
d_gene: -
CDR3aa: CASSFQGSNQPQHF
CDR3nt: TGTGCCAGCAGCTTTCAGGGTAGCAATCAGCCCCAGCATTTT

len: 11
j_gene: TRBJ2-4
v_gene: TRBV12-3/TRBV12-4
abundance: -
d_gene: TRBD2
CDR3aa: CATTSGDIQYF
CDR3nt: TGTGCCACGACTAGCGGGGACATTCAGTACTTC

len: 15
j_gene: TRBJ2-1
v_gene: TRBV24-1
abundance: few
d_gene: TRBD1
CDR3aa: CATSDGTGPYDEQFF
CDR3nt: TGTGCCACCAGTGATGGGACAGGGCCTTACGATGAGCAGTTCTTC

len: 15
j_gene: TRBJ2-7
v_gene: TRBV7-2
abundance: -
d_gene: -
CDR3aa: CASSLGPDSAYEQYF
CDR3nt: TGTGCCAGCAGCTTAGGGCCAGATTCAGCCTACGAGCAGTACTTC

len: 12
j_gene: TRBJ2-7
v_gene: TRBV28
abundance: -
d_gene: TRBD1
CDR3aa: CASSLQGDEQYF
CDR3nt: TGTGCCAGCAGTTTACAGGGGGACGAGCAGTACTTC

len: 14
j_gene: TRBJ2-1
v_gene: TRBV19
abundance: few
d_gene: -
CDR3aa: CASRARGSYNEQFF
CDR3nt: TGTGCCAGTCGGGCCAGGGGCTCCTACAATGAGCAGTTCTTC

len: 15
j_gene: TRBJ2-5
v_gene: TRBV7-2
abundance: -
d_gene: TRBD2
CDR3aa: CASTGFSGSQETQYF
CDR3nt: TGTGCCAGCACCGGATTTAGCGGGAGCCAAGAGACCCAGTACTTC

len: 15
j_gene: TRBJ1-4
v_gene: TRBV1
abundance: -
d_gene: -
CDR3aa: CTSSERQGKNEKLFF
CDR3nt: TGCACCAGCAGCGAACGACAGGGGAAAAATGAAAAACTGTTTTTT

len: 14
j_gene: TRBJ1-5
v_gene: TRBV30
abundance: -
d_gene: TRBD1
CDR3aa: CAWNVGQGFQPQHF
CDR3nt: TGTGCCTGGAACGTGGGACAGGGGTTTCAGCCCCAGCATTTT

len: 15
j_gene: TRBJ1-2
v_gene: TRBV9
abundance: -
d_gene: TRBD1
CDR3aa: CASSVAPQGAYGYTF
CDR3nt: TGTGCCAGCAGCGTAGCACCACAGGGGGCGTATGGCTACACCTTC

len: 15
j_gene: TRBJ2-7
v_gene: TRBV20-1
abundance: few
d_gene: -
CDR3aa: CSASRPSSGSYEQYF
CDR3nt: TGCAGTGCTAGTCGGCCTAGCTCGGGTTCCTACGAGCAGTACTTC

len: 16
j_gene: TRBJ2-2
v_gene: TRBV27
abundance: -
d_gene: TRBD2
CDR3aa: CASSLGFGTRFGELFF
CDR3nt: TGTGCCAGCAGTTTAGGCTTCGGGACTAGATTCGGGGAGCTGTTTTTT

len: 14
j_gene: TRBJ1-3
v_gene: TRBV7-9
abundance: -
d_gene: TRBD1
CDR3aa: CASSPTGAGNTIYF
CDR3nt: TGTGCCAGCAGCCCGACAGGGGCTGGAAACACCATATATTTT

len: 18
j_gene: TRBJ2-6
v_gene: TRBV5-6
abundance: -
d_gene: -
CDR3aa: CASSLFQGFNSGANVLTF
CDR3nt: TGTGCCAGCAGCTTGTTCCAGGGATTTAACTCTGGGGCCAACGTCCTGACTTTC

len: 16
j_gene: TRBJ2-7
v_gene: TRBV19
abundance: once
d_gene: TRBD2
CDR3aa: CASRAGTSGRQGEQYF
CDR3nt: TGTGCCAGTAGAGCCGGGACTAGCGGGAGACAGGGCGAGCAGTACTTC

len: 14
j_gene: TRBJ2-3
v_gene: TRBV27
abundance: -
d_gene: -
CDR3aa: CASSRSRGTDTQYF
CDR3nt: TGTGCCAGCAGTCGTAGCAGGGGCACAGATACGCAGTATTTT

len: 18
j_gene: TRBJ2-3
v_gene: TRBV5-3
abundance: -
d_gene: TRBD2
CDR3aa: CARKMCSGRFRATDTQYF
CDR3nt: TGTGCCAGAAAGATGTGTAGCGGGAGGTTTCGTGCCACAGATACGCAGTATTTT

len: 15
j_gene: TRBJ2-7
v_gene: TRBV5-4
abundance: -
d_gene: TRBD2
CDR3aa: CASSPTGRTTYEQYF
CDR3nt: TGTGCCAGCAGCCCGACCGGGAGGACTACCTACGAGCAGTACTTC

len: 14
j_gene: TRBJ2-1
v_gene: TRBV29-1
abundance: -
d_gene: TRBD2
CDR3aa: CSVRPRGAYNEQFF
CDR3nt: TGCAGCGTTAGGCCTCGGGGGGCCTACAATGAGCAGTTCTTC